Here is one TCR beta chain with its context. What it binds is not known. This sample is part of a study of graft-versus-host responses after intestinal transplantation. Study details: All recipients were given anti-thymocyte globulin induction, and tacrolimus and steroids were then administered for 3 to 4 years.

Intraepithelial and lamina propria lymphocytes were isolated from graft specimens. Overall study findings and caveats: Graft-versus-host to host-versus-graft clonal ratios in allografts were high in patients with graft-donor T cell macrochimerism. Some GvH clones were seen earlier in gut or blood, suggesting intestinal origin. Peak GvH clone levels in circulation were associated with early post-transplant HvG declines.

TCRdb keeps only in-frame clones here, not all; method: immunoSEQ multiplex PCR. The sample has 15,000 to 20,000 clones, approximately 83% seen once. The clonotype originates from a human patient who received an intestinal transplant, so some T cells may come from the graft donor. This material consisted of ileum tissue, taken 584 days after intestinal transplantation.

The CDR3 DNA reads as TGCGCCAGCAGCCAAGACACTAATTCTAACTATGGCTACACCTTC. Protein: CASSQDTNSNYGYTF. The J gene is TRBJ1-2, the V gene TRBV4-1; no firm D call. The CDR3 has 15 residues. In germline, CDR1 is MGHRA, CDR2 YSYEKL. V lost 0 bases to trimming and J lost 0 bases, with 8 bases between them.